This TCR beta chain is drawn from a study of vaccination and CD4 T cells after COVID-19. The treatment: roughly 10-day PBMC culture with coronavirus spike peptide pools or control peptides (ViraFEST assay). It was before the COVID-19 pandemic (2011-2018) that the unexposed donor's CD4+ T cells were collected. There are 13 residues in the CDR3. CDR1 and CDR2 from the germline V gene are SGHTA and FQGNSA. V was trimmed by 2 bases and J by 9 bases, leaving 13 bases between them. CD4+ T cells that had been cultured provided DNA sequenced with the Oncomine TCR Beta short-read assay. Genomic DNA was drawn out of CD4+ T cells grown in culture. TCRdb reanalysed the PCR reads using MiXCR and keeps one entry per CDR3 protein. The sample gives more than 8,500 distinct CDR3 sequences, 25% to 30% of which show up once; about 11% is in the top ten. Concerning this clonotype: As yet, its antigen is unknown.

The sequenced sample consisted of CD4+ T cells from blood, cultured in vitro. The rearrangement uses TRBV7-2 and TRBJ1-1; D is unresolved. The origin of this receptor is a human donor in good health. CDR3 DNA: TGTGCCAGCAGCTTATACGGTTTACAGAAAGCTTTCTTT. It yields the protein CASSLYGLQKAFF. The full variable domain, completed using reference TRBV7-2 and TRBJ1-1, is GAGVSQSPSNKVTEKGKDVELRCDPISGHTALYWYRQSLGQGLEFLIYFQGNSAPDKSGLPSDRFSAERTGGSVSTLTIQRTQQEDSAVYLCASSLYGLQKAFFGQGTRLTVV.